The next 17 T cell receptor beta chains were all read from a single sample in a study of cytomegalovirus exposure and HLA in healthy donors. Researchers ran the PCR with 60 Vbeta and 13 Jbeta primers. This table comes from immunoSEQ multiplex PCR, and its TCRdb copy is limited to in-frame clones, with some not included. The sample includes fewer than 130,000 clones. The sample taken for sequencing was PBMCs. These receptors all stem from a man aged 50 or older in good health and CMV-seronegative.

The chain recombines TRBV9 with TRBJ2-1, with 9 bases fitting TRBD2. Per germline, CDR1 SGDLS and CDR2 YYNGEE. J lost 5 bases, V lost 6 bases, and 6 bases had no gene match. There are 14 residues in the CDR3. CDR3 loop: CASNLAGQNNEQFF. DNA of the CDR3: TGTGCCAGCAATCTAGCGGGGCAGAACAATGAGCAGTTCTTC.

The rearrangement links TRBV5-1 to TRBJ2-3; 7 nucleotides align to TRBD1. J lost 6 bases, V lost 7 bases, and 20 bases had no gene match. This CDR3 comprises 17 residues. CDR1 and CDR2 (germline): SGHRS, YFSETQ. Here the CDR3 reads CASSRGVQGSSTDTQYF. CDR3 DNA sequence: TGCGCCAGCTCCCGGGGCGTACAGGGGAGTTCAACCGATACGCAGTATTTT.

This chain links TRBV11-2 with TRBJ2-3, with TRBD1 matching over 7 bases. The CDR3 is made up of 14 amino acids. V was clipped by 8 bases and J by 4 bases; unmatched bases: 9. Per germline, CDR1 SGHAT and CDR2 FQNNGV. CDR3 sequence: CASSLGQSADTQYF. CDR3 sequence (DNA): TGTGCCAGCTCCCTGGGACAGTCGGCAGATACGCAGTATTTT.

The chain links TRBV6-5 to TRBJ1-2, with 10 bases fitting TRBD1. Germline lookup yields CDR1 MNHEY and CDR2 SVGAGI. Trimming cost V 6 bases and J 2 bases; bases outside gene matches: 6. The CDR3 totals 15 residues. The CDR3 loop reads CASRTSGQGNYGYTF. Written as DNA, the CDR3 is TGTGCCAGCAGAACTTCGGGACAGGGGAACTATGGCTACACCTTC.

J is TRBJ1-4 and V is TRBV6-5, with D tentatively TRBD1 (5 bases). V lost 7 bases to trimming and J lost 6 bases, with 15 bases between them. The CDR3 is 14 residues long. Looked up from germline, CDR1 is MNHEY and CDR2 is SVGAGI. CDR3 sequence: CASTLTGGDEKLFF. For the CDR3, the DNA is TGTGCCAGCACCCTTACTGGAGGGGATGAAAAACTGTTTTTT.

The chain couples TRBV7-6 to TRBJ2-2; 16 bases map to TRBD2. With V trimmed by 6 bases and J by 0 bases, 10 bases remained unmatched. Per the germline V gene, CDR1 is SGHVS and CDR2 is FNYEAQ. The CDR3 runs 20 residues. The CDR3 loop is CASSYPGLAGGASNTGELFF. The CDR3 coding sequence is TGTGCCAGCAGTTATCCGGGACTAGCGGGAGGGGCCTCGAACACCGGGGAGCTGTTTTTT. Supplemented by reference TRBV7-6 and TRBJ2-2, the full variable domain reads GAGVSQSPRYKVTKRGQDVALRCDPISGHVSLYWYRQALGQGPEFLTYFNYEAQQDKSGLPNDRFSAERPEGSISTLTIQRTEQRDSAMYRCASSYPGLAGGASNTGELFFGEGSRLTVL.

DNA of the CDR3: TGCGCCAGCAGCCAAACAGGGGGCAGCGCCTACGAGCAGTACTTC. Translation gives CASSQTGGSAYEQYF. V usage is TRBV5-1 and J usage is TRBJ2-7; 9 nucleotides agree with TRBD1. Germline loops: CDR1 SGHRS, CDR2 YFSETQ. V dropped 4 bases and J dropped 2; count of bases not matched to a gene: 7. The CDR3 extends over 15 amino acids.

Remarks on this clone: An end of the junction does not agree with germline; a read error may underlie this. The V call is TRBV7-2, the J call TRBJ2-5; 10 bases line up with TRBD2. The CDR3 length is 16 residues. Looked up from germline, CDR1 is SGHTA and CDR2 is FQGNSA. The CDR3 DNA is TGTGCCAGCAGCCGCTCTATTAGCGGGGGGCAAGGGACCCAGTACTTC. Translated, it gives CASSRSISGGQGTQYF.

The CDR3 coding sequence is TGTGCCAGCGCAGAGACAGGGGGCAGGAACACTGAAGCTTTCTTT. This codes for CASAETGGRNTEAFF. The genes are TRBV25-1 and TRBJ1-1, with 10 positions matching TRBD1. The CDR3 loop spans 15 amino acids. Trimming cost V 8 bases and J 1 base; bases outside gene matches: 7. Germline lookup yields CDR1 MGHDK and CDR2 SYGVNS.

The chain combines TRBV4-1 with TRBJ2-1; TRBD2 is a possible D gene (6 bases). This CDR3 is 16 amino acids long. V lost 0 bases to trimming and J lost 5 bases, with 14 bases between them. Germline V lookup: CDR1 MGHRA, CDR2 YSYEKL. In DNA form, the CDR3 reads TGCGCCAGCAGCCAAGATCGGGGGATTTCCGACAATGAGCAGTTCTTC. Its translation is CASSQDRGISDNEQFF.

This sequence joins TRBV30 and TRBJ2-1, with D perhaps matching TRBD1 (6 bases). Trimming left V 2 bases short and J 1 base short, with 12 bases between. The CDR3 has 15 amino acids. Germline CDR1 and CDR2: GTSNPN and SVGIG (reference sequence). In DNA form, the CDR3 reads TGTGCCTGGAGTAGGGGCAGGGGATCCTACAATGAGCAGTTCTTC. This translates into CAWSRGRGSYNEQFF.

The chain carries TRBV5-6 and TRBJ2-1; a weak D match, TRBD2 (5 bases). Per the germline V gene, CDR1 is SGHDT and CDR2 is YYEEEE. Deletions cut 2 bases from V and 3 bases from J, with 18 bases between. The CDR3 has 17 amino acids. Written as DNA, the CDR3 is TGTGCCAGCAGCTTCACCCTACTAGATGGCGTCTACAATGAGCAGTTCTTC. Its translation: CASSFTLLDGVYNEQFF.

The V gene is TRBV18, the J gene TRBJ1-2; D possibly corresponds to TRBD1 (6 bases). CDR1 is KGHSH, CDR2 LQKENI, per germline. V lost 6 bases to trimming and J lost 0 bases, with 17 bases between them. The CDR3 loop spans 16 amino acids. DNA of the CDR3: TGTGCCAGCTCCCGTGGTCTAGGGACAACTAACTATGGCTACACCTTC. Protein: CASSRGLGTTNYGYTF.

V usage is TRBV5-1 and J usage is TRBJ2-2; 10 bases line up with TRBD1. This CDR3 is 15 amino acids long. Per germline, CDR1 SGHRS and CDR2 YFSETQ. V was clipped by 7 bases and J by 4 bases; unmatched bases: 7. This CDR3 is CASRPGQGSTGELFF. CDR3 in DNA: TGCGCCAGCCGGCCGGGACAGGGGTCCACCGGGGAGCTGTTTTTT.

The chain carries TRBV4-2 and TRBJ1-5; D not certain. Looked up from germline, CDR1 is LGHNA and CDR2 is YNFKEQ. The CDR3 length is 14 residues. Trimming stripped 3 bases from V and 7 bases from J, with 13 bases between. In nucleotides, the CDR3 is TGTGCCAGCAGCCATGGAGGGCAAGGACAGCCCCAGCATTTT. This translates into CASSHGGQGQPQHF.

The chain employs TRBV5-5 and TRBJ1-3, with D possibly matching TRBD1 (6 bases). The germline V gene encodes CDR1 SGHKS and CDR2 YYEKEE (reference sequence). The V gene lost 4 bases and the J gene lost 2 bases, with 13 bases spanning the gap. This CDR3 has 15 residues. The CDR3 bases are TGTGCCAGCAGCACTTTGACAGGCACTGGAAACACCATATATTTT. Encoded protein: CASSTLTGTGNTIYF.

The gene calls are TRBV7-2 and TRBJ1-4; no reliable D call. Germline V gene data show CDR1 as SGHTA and CDR2 as FQGNSA. This CDR3 is built from 15 residues. V was trimmed by 3 bases and J by 7 bases, leaving 15 bases between them. The CDR3 bases are TGTGCCAGCAGCTTTTACGGATCCGGCGGTGAAAAACTGTTTTTT. This encodes CASSFYGSGGEKLFF. Drawing the rest from reference TRBV7-2 and TRBJ1-4, the complete variable domain is GAGVSQSPSNKVTEKGKDVELRCDPISGHTALYWYRQSLGQGLEFLIYFQGNSAPDKSGLPSDRFSAERTGGSVSTLTIQRTQQEDSAVYLCASSFYGSGGEKLFFGSGTQLSVL.